This T cell receptor (beta chain) originates from a study of shared clonotypes between healthy human individuals (dated by TCRdb to 2019 to 2021). Background on the whole study: Three men and a couple of women, aged 18 to 49 years, made up the cohort. To increase sequencing depth and limit assay-specific biases, TCR repertoire library preparation and sequencing were carried out by different laboratories using diverse techniques. Per donor, leukapheresis produced somewhere between about 0.8 and 9 billion PBMCs. Blood TCR repertoires of about 5 healthy adults were deeply sequenced to estimate repertoire size and the extent of clonotype sharing between individuals. For each donor, CD4 naive and CD4 memory were each given three plates, CD8 naive was given two plates, and CD8 memory was given one plate.

Sequences MNHNS (CDR1) and SASEGT (CDR2) are obtained from the germline V gene. From its cysteine to its phenylalanine, the CDR3 spans 11 amino acids. Here the CDR3 DNA is all that survives: 33 bases in frame from base 1. The junction carries 5 bases between V and J, which are trimmed by 7 bases and 4 bases respectively. Notes on this clone: It lacks a known antigen. Base-call qualities are not available, and no considerably larger clone is one nucleotide away.

Points the paper makes about the study in general: Because the study included only a small number of donors, the genetic and exposure-history diversity represented was limited. Larger estimated clonotype richness was generally found for naive subsets than for memory subsets. Approximately 5% of naive CD4, around 3.5% of naive CD8, approximately 2.2% of memory CD4, and less than 0.45% of memory CD8 clonotypes were shared across several donors. Sampling was limited to blood, and TCR repertoires in tissue likely differ from TCR repertoires in blood. Incomplete sequencing was indicated by rarefaction of sorted-subset datasets, despite the large sequencing depth. Clonotypes shared by all four sorted-subset donors showed higher generation probabilities than non-shared clonotypes. Pairwise subsampling led to the expectation that sequencing depth would affect the degree of clonotype sharing among donors.

TCR CDR3 regions were amplified from genomic DNA by multiplex PCR using the deep immunoSEQ assay. For each cell subset, the extracted genomic DNA was distributed evenly across all wells of several immunoSEQ 96-well plates, and each plate served as one replicate. Each replicate PCR for sorted subsets received around 0.2 ug genomic DNA, equal to about 30,000 T cell genomes. The purified libraries were quantified using a Qubit 3.0 fluorometer, sized with a Bioanalyzer 2100, and then quantified again using the KAPA Library Quantification kit. Every immunoSEQ 96-well plate was sequenced on a separate single-read 150-cycle Illumina NextSeq 550 flow cell. Concerning the study's data processing: The immunoSEQ output contained only junctional sequences without quality scores, so filtering could not match that applied to full-length reads. To assign V/J genes and CDR3, sequences were annotated against IMGT germline references using PyIR, a Python wrapper for IgBLAST v1.9. Reads with weak V/J assignments (E-value above 1e-6), missing CDR3, stop codons, out-of-frame junctions, or ambiguous translated residues were removed. V3J clonotypes were defined as sequences sharing the same inferred V gene, J gene, and CDR3 amino acid sequence. To compute the percentage overlap between repertoires, the number of shared unique clonotypes was divided by the size of the smaller repertoire. Richness of each repertoire was evaluated using RTK rarefaction, the Chao1 estimator, and Recon v2.1 estimates of unobserved clonotypes. OLGA was used to compute generation probabilities for all TCRbeta clonotypes that the gDNA method yielded from several donors. Held by TCRdb, this immuneACCESS table contains in-frame sequences only and omits some clones. Under half of the omission traces to an unresolved V gene where checked; the cause of the rest is unknown. V, J and clone size derive from that table, while D and trimming were established from the DNA sequence. A total of 190,000 or so clones appear in this sample, about 68% of them only once. Less than 11% of the sample belongs to the ten largest clones.

The donors were healthy, HIV-negative adults who had no recently reported acute infections or vaccinations. Only Caucasian adults living in Nashville, Tennessee, USA were represented among the donors. CD4+ T cells were enriched by magnetic negative selection, after which naive cells were positively selected on CD45RA and the negative fraction was taken as the memory subset. Blood was collected by leukapheresis, and PBMCs were isolated by Ficoll-Histopaque density gradient centrifugation and then cryopreserved in liquid nitrogen vapor phase. Analytical flow cytometry was used to check the purity and quantity of every magnetically sorted T cell population. Each sorted fraction had its genomic DNA isolated and then quantified by UV absorbance on a Nanodrop 2000c.

The receptor was isolated from a young man in good health. Sequenced material: memory CD4+ T cells sorted from blood. The cell subset or site label here, explained by the study, means: CD45RA-negative fraction. The chain is assembled from TRBV6-1 and TRBJ2-1, with no reliable assignment of the D segment. The CDR3: CASNSYNEQFF. The DNA sequence is TGTGCCAGCAATTCTTACAATGAGCAGTTCTTC.